The 14 T cell receptor beta chains presented below share a single source sample, sequenced in a study of persistence of HIV-infected CD4 T cells. The stimulus was lysate of CMV-infected fibroblasts, roughly 9.2 ug/mL. Sorted nonresponding memory CD4+ T cells were CD40L-negative, CD69-negative, CD45RO-high. The immunoSEQ assay was version 4, run in survey mode. Produced via immunoSEQ multiplex PCR; TCRdb's table is partial and in-frame only. The sample carries over 25,000 clones, roughly 82% recorded once. No antigen has been identified for these receptors. Sequencing was performed on CD4+ T cells sorted from PBMCs after roughly 18-hour stimulation, taken from a patient who received antiretroviral therapy. Every receptor here comes from an adult man with HIV who was CMV-seropositive.

CDR3 sequence reads: CASRAYVINRLLNTEAFF. CDR3 sequence (DNA): TGTGCCAGCAGGGCCTACGTTATAAACAGACTCTTGAACACTGAAGCTTTCTTT. This chain links TRBV2 with TRBJ1-1; D gene uncertain. The CDR3 totals 18 residues. Germline CDR1 SNHLY, CDR2 FYNNEI. Trimming left V 6 bases short and J 0 bases short, with 23 bases between.

The rearrangement uses TRBV18 and TRBJ2-1; 8 bases are a match to TRBD2. This CDR3 comprises 16 residues. V was pared by 3 bases and J by 6 bases, with 10 bases of the junction left unmatched. Per the germline V gene, CDR1 is KGHSH and CDR2 is LQKENI. The CDR3 DNA follows: TGTGCCAGCTCACCGAAGGGGCGGGGGGCCCTCAATGAGCAGTTCTTC. It yields the protein CASSPKGRGALNEQFF.

The chain carries TRBV3-1 (or the pseudogene TRBV3-2) and TRBJ1-4; D remains ambiguous. Trimming stripped 4 bases from V and 5 bases from J, with 2 bases between. The CDR3 is made up of 11 amino acids. Germline loops: CDR1 LGHDT, CDR2 YNNKEL (reference sequence). The CDR3 spells CASSLNEKLFF. The CDR3 coding sequence is TGTGCCAGCAGCCTAAATGAAAAACTGTTTTTT.

This clone was detected a few times. The chain has TRBV7-6 and TRBJ1-1; the D is unclear. Germline V lookup: CDR1 SGHVS, CDR2 FNYEAQ. The CDR3 spans 14 residues. V was clipped by 2 bases and J by 1 base, with 8 bases between them. The CDR3 sequence is CASSLLRENTEAFF. The CDR3 DNA sequence: TGTGCCAGCAGCTTACTCCGGGAGAACACTGAAGCTTTCTTT.

The DNA of the CDR3 is TGCGCCAGCAGTGAGACAGGGGCTGGAAACACCATATATTTT. Translation gives CASSETGAGNTIYF. The chain recombines TRBV10-2 with TRBJ1-3, with TRBD1 matching over 7 bases. CDR3 length: 14 amino acids. The germline gives CDR1 WSHSY, CDR2 SAAADI. V lost 2 bases and J lost 2; bases outside the gene matches: 0.

J is TRBJ2-5 and V is TRBV6-5; weak D call: TRBD1 (5 bases). The CDR3 extends over 15 amino acids. The germline CDR1 and CDR2 sequences are MNHEY and SVGAGI. The V and J ends lost 3 bases and 4 bases respectively, with 15 bases between them. The CDR3 reads CASSYLAGKRETQYF. In DNA form, the CDR3 reads TGTGCCAGCAGTTATCTTGCAGGGAAAAGAGAGACCCAGTACTTC.

This clone has just one count. The V gene is TRBV21-1, the J gene TRBJ2-7; the D call of TRBD1 is as the table states it, not checked on the DNA. TRBV21-1 counts as a pseudogene. The CDR3 loop spans 11 amino acids. This CDR3 reads CASGLLYEQYF. In DNA form, the CDR3 reads TGTGCCAGCGGCCTGCTCTACGAGCAGTACTTC.

This clone was counted a few times. V gene TRBV18 combines with J gene TRBJ2-2; perhaps TRBD1 as D (6 bases). The CDR3 covers 16 residues. The V gene's germline CDR1 is KGHSH and CDR2 LQKENI. Trimming removed 3 bases at V and 3 bases at J, with 14 bases between. The CDR3 nucleotides are TGTGCCAGCTCACCCCCACAGGGTTGGGACACCGGGGAGCTGTTTTTT. It yields the protein CASSPPQGWDTGELFF.

This clone was seen a single time. V usage is TRBV7-2 and J usage is TRBJ2-1; D unclear. Trimming removed 1 base at V and 12 bases at J, with 16 bases between. The CDR3 extends over 14 amino acids. The germline V gene has CDR1 SGHTA and CDR2 FQGNSA. CDR3 sequence: CASSLGRTSTWQFF. The CDR3 DNA follows: TGTGCCAGCAGCTTAGGGCGGACGTCCACATGGCAGTTCTTC.

This clone was picked up one time. This sequence joins TRBV10-3 and TRBJ2-2; perhaps D is TRBD1 or TRBD2 (5 bases each). The germline V and J ends were trimmed by 4 bases and 1 base, with 13 bases remaining between them. This CDR3 has 16 amino acids. CDR1 is ENHRY, CDR2 SYGVKD, per germline. The CDR3, as DNA: TGTGCCATCAGTGGGGGGAAGCAGGGGAACACCGGGGAGCTGTTTTTT. Protein sequence: CAISGGKQGNTGELFF.

The V and J genes are TRBV29-1 and TRBJ1-2; D is ambiguous. Germline-derived CDR1 and CDR2 are SQVTM and ANQGSEA. The CDR3 sequence is 11 residues long. Between the trimmed V and J ends, which lost 3 bases and 7 bases, there was a span of 9 bases. CDR3 region: CSVDWGSGYTF. The CDR3 DNA sequence: TGCAGCGTTGATTGGGGATCTGGCTACACCTTC.

The genes are TRBV24-1 and TRBJ2-3, with D uncertain. Trimming took off 9 bases at V and 5 bases at J, with 14 bases between the two ends. CDR1 is KGHDR and CDR2 is SFDVKD in the germline V gene. This CDR3 comprises 13 residues. The CDR3 loop reads CATGAGLGDTQYF. The CDR3 DNA follows: TGTGCCACCGGAGCAGGTCTGGGAGATACGCAGTATTTT.

This sequence joins TRBV15 and TRBJ1-1, with TRBD1 as a possible D gene (5 bases). The CDR3 is 13 residues long. V shed 8 bases and J shed 1 base, with 11 bases lying between them. The V gene's germline CDR1 is LNHNV and CDR2 YYDKDF (reference sequence). The CDR3 DNA is TGTGCCACCCGGGGTGGGGGGAACACTGAAGCTTTCTTT. Translated, it gives CATRGGGNTEAFF.

V gene TRBV4-2 combines with J gene TRBJ2-1; D might be TRBD1 or TRBD2, each matching 5 bases. The CDR3 consists of 16 residues. The ends were cut back, 0 bases at V and 0 bases at J, with 9 bases in the middle. Germline loops: CDR1 LGHNA, CDR2 YNFKEQ. Written as DNA, the CDR3 is TGTGCCAGCAGCCAAGACACGGGGCCCTCCTACAATGAGCAGTTCTTC. This gives the protein CASSQDTGPSYNEQFF.